Listed below are T cell receptor beta chains from one sample, sequenced in a study of T cells after posttransplantation cyclophosphamide. Sequenced by immunoSEQ multiplex PCR; TCRdb stores in-frame clones only, minus some. The table lists around 30,000 clones, with no singletons. Sequenced: PBMCs. These receptors all stem from a woman aged 60-70 years in good health, CMV-negative, and a related stem cell transplant donor. Both conserved end residues are part of each CDR3. Fields, in order: D gene, V gene, CDR3 length, J gene, clone size, CDR3 DNA, CDR3 protein. A D gene is named only where the DNA matches it firmly. Expanded clones get a size class; other rows say once, few or many, or leave the size out.

NA	TRBV11-2	19	TRBJ2-1	many	TGTGCCAGCAGCTTGGTGAGGGCCGGGGGGCGAAAGTCCTACAATGAGCAGTTCTTC	CASSLVRAGGRKSYNEQFF
NA	TRBV7-2	15	TRBJ2-2	few	TGTGCCAGCAGCTTAATAGGGGCCGTCACCGGGGAGCTGTTTTTT	CASSLIGAVTGELFF
NA	TRBV20-1	11	TRBJ1-4	NA	TGCAGTGCTGGCCCAACAGAAAAACTGTTTTTT	CSAGPTEKLFF
NA	TRBV9	15	TRBJ1-3	few	TGTGCCAGCAGCGTGACCGCTAGCTCTGGAAACACCATATATTTT	CASSVTASSGNTIYF
TRBD1	TRBV2	15	TRBJ2-7	few	TGTGCCAGCAGTACCGGACAGGGAGGTTCCTACGAGCAGTACTTC	CASSTGQGGSYEQYF
TRBD2	TRBV4-1	19	TRBJ2-2	many	TGCGCCAGCAGCCAAGAATGGAGGTCTAGCGGGGGGGCTGGCGGGGAGCTGTTTTTT	CASSQEWRSSGGAGGELFF
TRBD2	TRBV5-4	16	TRBJ2-7	many	TGTGCCAGCAGCTTGGCCGGGCTAGCGGGAACCTACGAGCAGTACTTC	CASSLAGLAGTYEQYF
NA	TRBV2	12	TRBJ2-7	many	TGTGCCAGCTCGGACAGAGCCTACGAGCAGTACTTC	CASSDRAYEQYF
NA	TRBV7-9	16	TRBJ1-6	NA	TGTGCCAGCAGCTTAGGAAGTGCGGGGATTCATTCACCCCTCCACTTT	CASSLGSAGIHSPLHF
NA	TRBV18	13	TRBJ1-2	many	TGTGCCAGCTCACCGGACAGAAACTATGGCTACACCTTC	CASSPDRNYGYTF
TRBD1	TRBV27	17	TRBJ1-4	few	TGTGCCACCAGATTTCGAGCCCAGACAGGGCCACTTGAAAAACTGTTTTTT	CATRFRAQTGPLEKLFF
TRBD1	TRBV30	16	TRBJ1-2	few	TGTGCCTGGAGTACACCCTTAAGGGACAGAGGATATGGCTACACCTTC	CAWSTPLRDRGYGYTF
NA	TRBV2	14	TRBJ2-6	many	TGTGCCAGCAGTGACAGCTCTGGGGCCAACGTCCTGACTTTC	CASSDSSGANVLTF
TRBD1	TRBV5-3	14	TRBJ2-7	few	TGTGCCAGAAGCTTAGGACAGGTTGGGAACGAGCAGTACTTC	CARSLGQVGNEQYF
NA	TRBV19	12	TRBJ2-7	many	TGTGCCAGTAGTACATACAGGAGCGAGCAGTACTTC	CASSTYRSEQYF
TRBD1	TRBV18	15	TRBJ1-1	many	TGTGCCAGCTCATCGATGACAGGGGGGAGCACTGAAGCTTTCTTT	CASSSMTGGSTEAFF
NA	TRBV18	14	TRBJ2-7	many	TGTGCCAGCTCAAGACTAGGGACCTCCTACGAGCAGTACTTC	CASSRLGTSYEQYF
NA	TRBV11-3	13	TRBJ2-3	many	TGTGCCAGCAGCTTGACTATGAAGGATACGCAGTATTTT	CASSLTMKDTQYF
NA	TRBV27	13	TRBJ1-2	few	TGTGCCAGCAGTACCCAACGGAACTATGGCTACACCTTC	CASSTQRNYGYTF
TRBD2	TRBV7-6	14	TRBJ2-1	many	TGTGCCAGCAGCCGCCCCGGGGGGGCGAATGAGCAGTTCTTC	CASSRPGGANEQFF
TRBD2	TRBV27	15	TRBJ2-7	many	TGTGCCAGCGGACCCCCGGGACTAGGTATCCACGAGCAGTACTTC	CASGPPGLGIHEQYF
NA	TRBV28	12	TRBJ2-7	many	TGTGCCAGCAGTTATAGCTCCTACGAGCAGTACTTC	CASSYSSYEQYF
TRBD1	TRBV5-1	14	TRBJ1-1	many	TGCGCCAGCAGCGGACAGGGGGCGCGAGATGAAGCTTTCTTT	CASSGQGARDEAFF
NA	TRBV7-9	13	TRBJ2-5	many	TGTGCCAGCAGCCCGGGGGGCTTGGAGACCCAGTACTTC	CASSPGGLETQYF
TRBD2	TRBV7-3	15	TRBJ2-1	many	TGTGCCAGCAGCTTAACAGCGGGGGCAAACAATGAGCAGTTCTTC	CASSLTAGANNEQFF
TRBD1	TRBV29-1	14	TRBJ2-7	NA	TGCAGCGTTGTCCGGACAGGGGCAATCGACGAGCAGTACTTC	CSVVRTGAIDEQYF
NA	TRBV4-1	16	TRBJ1-2	NA	TGCGCCAGCAGCCAAGAGAACAGGGACCTTAACTATGGCTACACCTTC	CASSQENRDLNYGYTF
NA	TRBV28	15	TRBJ1-4	many	TGTGCCAGCAACTCAATTGGGCAGGGGAGTGAAAAACTGTTTTTT	CASNSIGQGSEKLFF
TRBD1	TRBV2	13	TRBJ1-4	many	TGTGCCAGCAGAGGGGACAGAAATGAAAAACTGTTTTTT	CASRGDRNEKLFF
NA	TRBV28	11	TRBJ1-1	many	TGTGCCAGCAGTTTAGCGGCTGAAGCTTTCTTT	CASSLAAEAFF
NA	TRBV9	17	TRBJ2-7	few	TGTGCCAGCAGCGACTCCCCTTTTCGTGAGCTTCCATACGAGCAGTACTTC	CASSDSPFRELPYEQYF
TRBD1	TRBV6-5	14	TRBJ2-1	many	TGTGCCAGCAGTTACCGGACAGGGGGCAATGAGCAGTTCTTC	CASSYRTGGNEQFF
TRBD1	TRBV11-2	16	TRBJ1-6	NA	TGTGCCAGCAGCTTAGTCGGGACAGCCTATAATTCACCCCTCCACTTT	CASSLVGTAYNSPLHF
NA	TRBV6-5	13	TRBJ1-4	many	TGTGCCAGCAGCCAAGGTTGGGCTGAAAAACTGTTTTTT	CASSQGWAEKLFF
TRBD2	TRBV28	15	TRBJ2-1	many	TGTGCCAGCAGTTTCTATAGCGGGTCCTACAATGAGCAGTTCTTC	CASSFYSGSYNEQFF
NA	TRBV7-3	13	TRBJ2-2	few	TGTGCCAGCAGCGGTGCAGTCACCGGGGAGCTGTTTTTT	CASSGAVTGELFF
TRBD2	TRBV15	17	TRBJ2-3	NA	TGTGCCACCAGCAGATTTCGGACTAGCGGGAGACCAGATACGCAGTATTTT	CATSRFRTSGRPDTQYF
TRBD2	TRBV11-2	13	TRBJ2-3	NA	TGTGCCGCTGGCCGGGGGGGCACAGATACGCAGTATTTT	CAAGRGGTDTQYF
NA	TRBV18	14	TRBJ1-3	many	TGTGCCAGCTCAGTGACAGGACTTGGAAACACCATATATTTT	CASSVTGLGNTIYF
NA	TRBV7-3	15	TRBJ2-7	many	TGTGCCAGCAGCCAAAGGGCGGGTAGCTCCTACGAGCAGTACTTC	CASSQRAGSSYEQYF
NA	TRBV7-2	14	TRBJ1-1	NA	TGTGCCAGCAGCTACGGACATTTGAACACTGAAGCTTTCTTT	CASSYGHLNTEAFF
TRBD2	TRBV9	16	TRBJ2-3	few	TGTGCCAGCAGCGTAGAAAGCGGGAGGGCGGGGGATACGCAGTATTTT	CASSVESGRAGDTQYF
NA	TRBV2	11	TRBJ2-7	medium-sized	TGTGCCAGCAGAGAGGGGTACGAGCAGTACTTC	CASREGYEQYF
NA	TRBV28	14	TRBJ1-6	many	TGTGCCAGCAGTTTAACAGGAGGGAGGTCACCCCTCCACTTT	CASSLTGGRSPLHF
TRBD1	TRBV28	15	TRBJ1-5	many	TGTGCCAGCAAAAACTTGGACAGGGAGGATCAGCCCCAGCATTTT	CASKNLDREDQPQHF
TRBD1	TRBV18	15	TRBJ2-2	many	TGTGCCAGCTCACCACGACAGGGAGAGTCCGGGGAGCTGTTTTTT	CASSPRQGESGELFF
NA	TRBV28	15	TRBJ1-5	many	TGTGCCAGCAGTTTCGGGGGGATTAGCAATCAGCCCCAGCATTTT	CASSFGGISNQPQHF
NA	TRBV6-5	13	TRBJ1-5	many	TGTGCCAGCAGCCCCTCGGTTGGTCAGCCCCAGCATTTT	CASSPSVGQPQHF
NA	TRBV18	15	TRBJ2-5	few	TGTGCCAGCTCGCCGGGGCGGGGTGGACAAGAGACCCAGTACTTC	CASSPGRGGQETQYF
NA	TRBV4-1	15	TRBJ2-1	many	TGCGCCAGCAGCCAGGCGGCGTTCCCTTACAATGAGCAGTTCTTC	CASSQAAFPYNEQFF
NA	TRBV4-1	15	TRBJ2-1	many	TGCACCAGCAGCCCTGCCCGACAGGCGAGCAATGAGCAGTTCTTC	CTSSPARQASNEQFF
TRBD1	TRBV7-3	13	TRBJ1-1	many	TGTGCCAGCAGGGAACAGGGGGCGCCTGAAGCTTTCTTT	CASREQGAPEAFF
TRBD1	TRBV5-1	15	TRBJ1-4	many	TGCGCCAGCAGGGATTCCGGGACAGGAGATGAAAAACTGTTTTTT	CASRDSGTGDEKLFF
TRBD1	TRBV6-1	12	TRBJ2-7	many	TGCGCGAACAGGGGGCTCGGCTACGAGCAGTACTTC	CANRGLGYEQYF
TRBD1	TRBV28	13	TRBJ1-2	few	TGTGCCAGCAGTCGCCGGGACAGGTTCACCTACACCTTC	CASSRRDRFTYTF
TRBD1	TRBV5-1	14	TRBJ1-5	many	TGCGCCAGCAGCACCGGACAGGGTAGTCAGCCCCAGCATTTT	CASSTGQGSQPQHF
TRBD2	TRBV28	16	TRBJ2-1	many	TGTGCCAGCACCACCTTGGGTAGCGGGATAACGAATGAGCAGTTCTTC	CASTTLGSGITNEQFF
TRBD1	TRBV5-1	15	TRBJ2-3	few	TGCGCCAGCAGCATACGACAGGGGAACACAGATACGCAGTATTTT	CASSIRQGNTDTQYF
TRBD1	TRBV4-2	15	TRBJ2-7	many	TGTGCCAGCAGCCAAGCGGGACAGGGGCTCAACGAGCAGTACTTC	CASSQAGQGLNEQYF